Listed below are T cell receptor beta chains from one sample, sequenced in a study of cytomegalovirus exposure and HLA in healthy donors. Clones were sequenced by immunoSEQ multiplex PCR, and TCRdb holds only the in-frame ones, with some missing. The data contain approximately 220,000 clones, approximately 80% of them singletons. Sequencing was done on a sample of PBMCs. The receptors were gathered from a man under 40 in good health and CMV-seronegative. CDR3s include the opening cysteine and the closing phenylalanine or tryptophan. Each record gives: clone size, V gene, D gene, CDR3 length, J gene, CDR3 protein, CDR3 DNA. The D gene is left open where the match is weak. Size values are once, few and many counts, or a class for expanded clones, and some rows have none.

clone_size: once; v_call: TRBV4-2; d_call: .; cdr3_length: 14; j_call: TRBJ2-7; cdr3_aa: CASSQGGPTYEQYF; cdr3_nt: TGTGCCAGCAGCCAAGGGGGGCCTACCTACGAGCAGTACTTC
clone_size: .; v_call: TRBV4-3; d_call: TRBD2; cdr3_length: 18; j_call: TRBJ2-3; cdr3_aa: CASSQDSPPAGGQDTQYF; cdr3_nt: TGCGCCAGCAGCCAAGACTCGCCCCCAGCGGGGGGGCAAGATACGCAGTATTTT
clone_size: .; v_call: TRBV6-6; d_call: TRBD1; cdr3_length: 14; j_call: TRBJ2-7; cdr3_aa: CASCGQDQVGEQYF; cdr3_nt: TGTGCCAGCTGCGGACAGGATCAGGTGGGCGAGCAGTACTTC
clone_size: .; v_call: TRBV28; d_call: TRBD1; cdr3_length: 19; j_call: TRBJ2-6; cdr3_aa: CASSLFLVQTGAGASVLTF; cdr3_nt: TGTGCCAGCAGTTTATTCCTAGTGCAAACAGGGGCTGGGGCCAGCGTCCTGACTTTC
clone_size: .; v_call: TRBV27; d_call: .; cdr3_length: 17; j_call: TRBJ2-3; cdr3_aa: CASSLRGRGSREDTQYF; cdr3_nt: TGTGCCAGCAGTTTACGTGGTAGGGGGTCGAGGGAGGATACGCAGTATTTT
clone_size: .; v_call: TRBV5-4; d_call: .; cdr3_length: 15; j_call: TRBJ1-3; cdr3_aa: CASSLEGLGGNTIYF; cdr3_nt: TGTGCCAGCAGCTTGGAGGGGTTAGGAGGAAACACCATATATTTT
clone_size: .; v_call: TRBV7-2; d_call: TRBD1; cdr3_length: 16; j_call: TRBJ2-1; cdr3_aa: CASSSPGQRAYNEQFF; cdr3_nt: TGTGCCAGCAGCTCCCCGGGACAGAGGGCCTACAATGAGCAGTTCTTC
clone_size: .; v_call: TRBV9; d_call: .; cdr3_length: 14; j_call: TRBJ2-3; cdr3_aa: CASNVGPSPVGQYF; cdr3_nt: TGTGCCAGCAACGTCGGCCCTAGCCCAGTTGGGCAGTATTTT
clone_size: .; v_call: TRBV13; d_call: .; cdr3_length: 14; j_call: TRBJ2-6; cdr3_aa: CASSLPTGANVLTF; cdr3_nt: TGTGCCAGCAGCTTACCCACTGGGGCCAACGTCCTGACTTTC
clone_size: .; v_call: TRBV6-1; d_call: .; cdr3_length: 15; j_call: TRBJ2-7; cdr3_aa: CASMPSPTVNIEQYF; cdr3_nt: TGTGCCAGCATGCCTTCCCCCACGGTAAATATCGAGCAGTACTTC
clone_size: .; v_call: TRBV5-1; d_call: .; cdr3_length: 16; j_call: TRBJ1-6; cdr3_aa: CASSPTGSAYNSPLHF; cdr3_nt: TGCGCCAGCAGCCCTACAGGGAGTGCCTATAATTCACCCCTCCACTTT
clone_size: .; v_call: TRBV7-2; d_call: TRBD1; cdr3_length: 16; j_call: TRBJ1-2; cdr3_aa: CASSLASGQGVGGYTF; cdr3_nt: TGTGCCAGCAGCTTAGCATCGGGACAGGGGGTTGGTGGCTACACCTTC
clone_size: .; v_call: TRBV2; d_call: TRBD1; cdr3_length: 14; j_call: TRBJ1-2; cdr3_aa: CASSEAAGGRGYTF; cdr3_nt: TGTGCCAGCAGTGAAGCGGCAGGGGGCCGTGGCTACACCTTC
clone_size: .; v_call: TRBV19; d_call: TRBD1; cdr3_length: 16; j_call: TRBJ1-2; cdr3_aa: CASTHRGDRQGYGYTF; cdr3_nt: TGTGCCAGTACCCATAGGGGGGACAGGCAGGGCTATGGCTACACCTTC
clone_size: .; v_call: TRBV2; d_call: .; cdr3_length: 13; j_call: TRBJ2-7; cdr3_aa: CATGGGDSYEQYF; cdr3_nt: TGTGCCACCGGAGGAGGGGACTCCTACGAGCAGTACTTC
clone_size: once; v_call: TRBV6-6; d_call: .; cdr3_length: 14; j_call: TRBJ1-5; cdr3_aa: CASTDITLNQPQHF; cdr3_nt: TGTGCCAGCACCGATATCACATTAAATCAGCCCCAGCATTTT
clone_size: .; v_call: TRBV4-1; d_call: TRBD1; cdr3_length: 17; j_call: TRBJ1-3; cdr3_aa: CASSQDLETGTGNTIYF; cdr3_nt: TGCGCCAGCAGCCAAGATCTTGAGACAGGGACTGGAAACACCATATATTTT
clone_size: .; v_call: TRBV11-1; d_call: .; cdr3_length: 13; j_call: TRBJ2-7; cdr3_aa: CASSGPREGEQYF; cdr3_nt: TGTGCCAGCAGTGGGCCTCGAGAGGGCGAGCAGTACTTC
clone_size: once; v_call: TRBV6-6; d_call: .; cdr3_length: 15; j_call: TRBJ2-2; cdr3_aa: CAGFWQGANTGELFF; cdr3_nt: TGTGCCGGGTTTTGGCAAGGGGCGAACACCGGGGAGCTGTTTTTT
clone_size: .; v_call: TRBV19; d_call: .; cdr3_length: 13; j_call: TRBJ2-1; cdr3_aa: CASSYDRYNEQFF; cdr3_nt: TGTGCCAGTAGTTATGACAGGTACAATGAGCAGTTCTTC
clone_size: .; v_call: TRBV5-1; d_call: .; cdr3_length: 11; j_call: TRBJ2-7; cdr3_aa: CASSLAAEQYF; cdr3_nt: TGCGCCAGCAGCTTAGCGGCCGAGCAGTACTTC
clone_size: .; v_call: TRBV7-2; d_call: .; cdr3_length: 14; j_call: TRBJ2-1; cdr3_aa: CASSPGGLYNEQFF; cdr3_nt: TGTGCCAGCAGCCCCGGTGGACTTTACAATGAGCAGTTCTTC
clone_size: .; v_call: TRBV7-9; d_call: .; cdr3_length: 16; j_call: TRBJ1-2; cdr3_aa: CSSSPKGQLTNYGYTF; cdr3_nt: TGTTCCAGCAGCCCCAAGGGGCAGCTGACTAACTATGGCTACACCTTC
clone_size: .; v_call: TRBV5-6; d_call: TRBD1; cdr3_length: 14; j_call: TRBJ2-5; cdr3_aa: CASRPRTGIETQYF; cdr3_nt: TGTGCCAGCAGACCCCGGACAGGGATAGAGACCCAGTACTTC
clone_size: .; v_call: TRBV27; d_call: .; cdr3_length: 13; j_call: TRBJ1-1; cdr3_aa: CASRSTGNTEAFF; cdr3_nt: TGTGCCAGCAGGAGTACAGGGAACACTGAAGCTTTCTTT
clone_size: .; v_call: TRBV10-3; d_call: .; cdr3_length: 14; j_call: TRBJ2-7; cdr3_aa: CAISEVGDSYEQYF; cdr3_nt: TGTGCCATCAGTGAGGTCGGGGACTCCTACGAGCAGTACTTC
clone_size: few; v_call: TRBV6-5; d_call: TRBD1; cdr3_length: 14; j_call: TRBJ2-7; cdr3_aa: CASSYGPTGYEQYF; cdr3_nt: TGTGCCAGCAGTTACGGCCCGACAGGGTACGAGCAGTACTTC
clone_size: .; v_call: TRBV10-2; d_call: TRBD1; cdr3_length: 16; j_call: TRBJ2-5; cdr3_aa: CASSELGQQVQETQYF; cdr3_nt: TGCGCCAGCAGTGAGTTGGGACAGCAAGTTCAAGAGACCCAGTACTTC
clone_size: .; v_call: TRBV7-8; d_call: .; cdr3_length: 13; j_call: TRBJ1-2; cdr3_aa: CASSSIIRDGYTF; cdr3_nt: TGTGCCAGCAGCTCGATTATCCGGGATGGCTACACCTTC
clone_size: .; v_call: TRBV11-2; d_call: TRBD1; cdr3_length: 14; j_call: TRBJ1-2; cdr3_aa: CASSQGDGNYGYTF; cdr3_nt: TGTGCCAGCAGCCAGGGGGACGGCAACTATGGCTACACCTTC
clone_size: .; v_call: TRBV11-2; d_call: TRBD1; cdr3_length: 16; j_call: TRBJ2-5; cdr3_aa: CASSLDLAGGAETQYF; cdr3_nt: TGTGCCAGCAGCTTAGATCTCGCAGGGGGAGCGGAGACCCAGTACTTC
clone_size: few; v_call: TRBV7-9; d_call: .; cdr3_length: 14; j_call: TRBJ2-2; cdr3_aa: CASRGGVNTGELFF; cdr3_nt: TGTGCCAGCAGGGGCGGGGTGAACACCGGGGAGCTGTTTTTT
clone_size: .; v_call: TRBV5-1; d_call: .; cdr3_length: 15; j_call: TRBJ2-5; cdr3_aa: CASSVGGARAGEQYF; cdr3_nt: TGCGCCAGCAGCGTTGGGGGCGCCAGGGCGGGGGAGCAGTACTTC
clone_size: .; v_call: TRBV28; d_call: TRBD1; cdr3_length: 18; j_call: TRBJ2-6; cdr3_aa: CASLSGQGFVGGANVLTF; cdr3_nt: TGTGCCAGCCTATCGGGACAGGGCTTTGTTGGTGGGGCCAACGTCCTGACTTTC
clone_size: .; v_call: TRBV7-8; d_call: .; cdr3_length: 16; j_call: TRBJ2-7; cdr3_aa: CASSGRPGTLFYEQYF; cdr3_nt: TGTGCCAGCAGCGGGCGGCCGGGGACTTTATTCTACGAGCAGTACTTC
clone_size: .; v_call: TRBV4-1; d_call: .; cdr3_length: 17; j_call: TRBJ2-4; cdr3_aa: CASSQGWERLAKNIQYF; cdr3_nt: TGCGCCAGCAGCCAAGGGTGGGAGAGGTTGGCCAAAAACATTCAGTACTTC
clone_size: .; v_call: TRBV6-1; d_call: .; cdr3_length: 12; j_call: TRBJ2-7; cdr3_aa: CASSEAISKQYF; cdr3_nt: TGTGCCAGCAGTGAAGCGATAAGCAAGCAGTACTTC
clone_size: .; v_call: TRBV7-2; d_call: TRBD2; cdr3_length: 14; j_call: TRBJ2-7; cdr3_aa: CASSLAGGKGEQYF; cdr3_nt: TGTGCCAGCAGCTTAGCCGGGGGGAAGGGCGAGCAGTACTTC
clone_size: .; v_call: TRBV11-2; d_call: .; cdr3_length: 15; j_call: TRBJ2-2; cdr3_aa: CASSPSRVNTGELFF; cdr3_nt: TGTGCCAGCAGCCCCTCGCGGGTCAACACCGGGGAGCTGTTTTTT
clone_size: .; v_call: TRBV5-4; d_call: TRBD1; cdr3_length: 15; j_call: TRBJ2-2; cdr3_aa: CASSHRDSNTGELFF; cdr3_nt: TGTGCCAGCAGCCACCGGGACAGTAACACCGGGGAGCTGTTTTTT
clone_size: .; v_call: TRBV4-3; d_call: .; cdr3_length: 16; j_call: TRBJ1-4; cdr3_aa: CASSQARGATNEKLFF; cdr3_nt: TGCGCCAGCAGCCAAGCTAGGGGTGCAACTAATGAAAAACTGTTTTTT
clone_size: .; v_call: TRBV19; d_call: .; cdr3_length: 16; j_call: TRBJ1-6; cdr3_aa: CASSIVHRKTHSPLHF; cdr3_nt: TGTGCCAGTAGTATCGTCCACAGAAAAACTCATTCACCCCTCCACTTT
clone_size: once; v_call: TRBV18; d_call: TRBD1; cdr3_length: 14; j_call: TRBJ1-1; cdr3_aa: CASSRQGRETEAFF; cdr3_nt: TGTGCCAGCTCCCGACAGGGGAGGGAAACTGAAGCTTTCTTT
clone_size: .; v_call: TRBV27; d_call: .; cdr3_length: 13; j_call: TRBJ1-1; cdr3_aa: CASSLFGAAEAFF; cdr3_nt: TGTGCCAGCAGTTTATTTGGGGCTGCTGAAGCTTTCTTT
clone_size: .; v_call: TRBV6-5; d_call: TRBD1; cdr3_length: 14; j_call: TRBJ2-7; cdr3_aa: CASSYEGQAYEQYF; cdr3_nt: TGTGCCAGCAGTTACGAGGGACAGGCCTACGAGCAGTACTTC
clone_size: .; v_call: TRBV5-4; d_call: .; cdr3_length: 16; j_call: TRBJ2-2; cdr3_aa: CASSLETAVNTGELFF; cdr3_nt: TGTGCCAGCAGCTTGGAGACAGCCGTGAACACCGGGGAGCTGTTTTTT
clone_size: .; v_call: TRBV6-1; d_call: .; cdr3_length: 17; j_call: TRBJ1-5; cdr3_aa: CASSASKVGGSNQPQHF; cdr3_nt: TGTGCCAGCAGTGCAAGCAAAGTGGGAGGTAGCAATCAGCCCCAGCATTTT
clone_size: .; v_call: TRBV5-1; d_call: .; cdr3_length: 13; j_call: TRBJ1-1; cdr3_aa: CASSLAGYTEAFF; cdr3_nt: TGCGCCAGCAGCTTGGCAGGGTACACTGAAGCTTTCTTT
clone_size: .; v_call: TRBV5-4; d_call: TRBD2; cdr3_length: 15; j_call: TRBJ2-3; cdr3_aa: CASSPAGGRGDTQYF; cdr3_nt: TGTGCCAGCAGCCCAGCGGGGGGGCGTGGAGATACGCAGTATTTT
clone_size: .; v_call: TRBV6-1; d_call: TRBD1; cdr3_length: 15; j_call: TRBJ2-7; cdr3_aa: CASSPLGQGSYEQYF; cdr3_nt: TGTGCCAGCAGCCCCCTGGGACAGGGATCCTACGAGCAGTACTTC